This entry concerns a single T cell receptor beta chain. Its target is unknown. The germline V gene encodes CDR1 SGDLS and CDR2 YYNGEE. The V end was cut by 3 bases, the J end by 7 bases, with 16 bases between. This CDR3 contains 15 residues. PCR involved 60 Vbeta and 13 Jbeta primers. The protocol was immunoSEQ multiplex PCR, while the TCRdb copy is restricted to in-frame clones and leaves out a portion. The sample holds approximately 110,000 clones, less than 80% seen once. These data originate in a study of cytomegalovirus exposure and HLA in healthy donors. Findings of the study overall: For cytomegalovirus status, the classifier reportedly gave diagnoses with high specificity and sensitivity.

The chain recombines TRBV9 with TRBJ1-4, with D possibly TRBD1 on 6 matching bases. This TCR was sampled from a man aged 45-60 years in good health and CMV-seronegative. Sequenced material: PBMCs. CDR3 residues: CASSATGTLAEKLFF. The CDR3 DNA is TGTGCCAGCAGCGCGACCGGGACACTGGCTGAAAAACTGTTTTTT.